The rows below give T cell receptor beta chains drawn from one sample of a study of response to subunit inactivated influenza vaccine. TCRdb re-called the RT-PCR reads with MiXCR, one entry per CDR3 protein. The sample records around 520,000 distinct CDR3 sequences, roughly 25% being singletons. The sample was CD4+ T cells sorted from PBMCs, taken more than 4 days after vaccination. The origin of the receptors is a man in his fifties who received an inactivated influenza vaccine. The CDR3 runs from the conserved cysteine through the conserved F or W. The D gene is left open where the match is weak. The size field is filled for only some rows; it gives once, few, many or a size class.

>NA|NA|TRBJ2-1|TRBV3-1
TGTGCCAGCAGCCAAGTAAGGACTCGCGCCTACAATGAGCAGTTCTTC
CASSQVRTRAYNEQFF
>NA|NA|TRBJ2-7|TRBV15
TGTGCCACCAGCAGATCCGAGGGTCGCGGGTATCGCGAGCAGTACTTC
CATSRSEGRGYREQYF
>many|NA|TRBJ2-5|TRBV7-9
TGTGCCAGCAGCTTAGCTGGAACCCAAGAGACCCAGTACTTC
CASSLAGTQETQYF
>once|TRBD2|TRBJ2-2|TRBV5-1
TGCGCCAGCAGCTTGGGAAGCGGGGGGAACACCGGGGAGCTGTTTTTT
CASSLGSGGNTGELFF
>few|TRBD2|TRBJ2-7|TRBV5-1
TGCGCCAGCAGCACTGGACTAGCGGATCGGATCGCCTACGAGCAGTACTTC
CASSTGLADRIAYEQYF
>many|NA|TRBJ2-1|TRBV5-1
TGCGCCAGCAGCCGCCCTATCCTGGACTCTAGGGATGAGCAGTTCTTC
CASSRPILDSRDEQFF
>few|TRBD2|TRBJ2-3|TRBV2
TGTGCCAGCACCGGACTAGCGTCCGCAGATACGCAGTATTTT
CASTGLASADTQYF
>few|NA|TRBJ2-5|TRBV5-1
TGCGCCAGCAGCACGGGCCGGGTACAAGAGACCCAGTACTTC
CASSTGRVQETQYF
>NA|TRBD2|TRBJ2-2|TRBV10-3
TGTGCCATCAGTGCCCTGGCAGCGGGAGGGAACACCGGGGAGCTGTTTTTT
CAISALAAGGNTGELFF
>NA|NA|TRBJ2-5|TRBV18
TGTGCCAGCTCACCGGGTCAGAGCACAGAGACCCAGTACTTC
CASSPGQSTETQYF
>NA|TRBD2|TRBJ2-5|TRBV7-2
TGTGCCAGCAGCTTAATCGCTAGCGGCAGCGGGGAGACCCAGTACTTC
CASSLIASGSGETQYF
>few|NA|TRBJ2-3|TRBV24-1
TGTGCCACCAAGACCAACAGGGCCGATACGCAGTATTTT
CATKTNRADTQYF
>few|NA|TRBJ2-5|TRBV9
TGTGCCAGCAGCGTAGCGGTTTTGGCGGGGGAGACCCAGTACTTC
CASSVAVLAGETQYF
>few|TRBD1|TRBJ2-7|TRBV10-3
TGTGCCATCAGTGGGCAGGGGGCCTACGAGCAGTACTTC
CAISGQGAYEQYF
>NA|TRBD1|TRBJ2-3|TRBV4-1
TGCGCCAGCGGTCAGGGGGCTAGCACAGATACGCAGTATTTT
CASGQGASTDTQYF
>few|TRBD2|TRBJ2-3|TRBV12-3/TRBV12-4
TGTGCCAACAGTTTATGGAGCGGGGGGGCCGTTACGCAGTATTTT
CANSLWSGGAVTQYF
>NA|NA|TRBJ2-7|TRBV21-1
TGTGCCAGCAGCAAATCAGACGGCGGGGGGCCCAACGAGCAGTACTTC
CASSKSDGGGPNEQYF
>NA|NA|TRBJ1-4|TRBV20-1
TGCAGTGCTAGATTGGTTCAACCCGGCGGGGAAAAACTGTTTTTT
CSARLVQPGGEKLFF
>NA|NA|TRBJ1-1|TRBV29-1
TGCAGCGTCGTATCTCTCGGGGGGACTGAAGCTTTCTTT
CSVVSLGGTEAFF
>NA|NA|TRBJ1-6|TRBV12-3/TRBV12-4
TGTGCCAGCAGTTTAATTCCAGCCAGCTCCTATAATTCACCCCTCCACTTT
CASSLIPASSYNSPLHF
>NA|NA|TRBJ2-7|TRBV24-1
TGTGCCACCAGTGATTTGAGGCCCTTGGAATCCCTATGCGAGCAGTACTTC
CATSDLRPLESLCEQYF
>NA|NA|TRBJ2-3|TRBV4-2
TGTGCCAGCAGCCAAGATTGGCTCATAGCAGATACGCAGTATTTT
CASSQDWLIADTQYF
>NA|NA|TRBJ2-7|TRBV27
TGTGCCAGCGCGTCCGGCCTGGCCTACGAGCAGTACTTC
CASASGLAYEQYF
>NA|NA|TRBJ1-1|TRBV6-2/TRBV6-3
TGTGCCAGCAGTTACTCGGGTTCGGACACTGAAGCTTTCTTT
CASSYSGSDTEAFF
>NA|TRBD1|TRBJ1-5|TRBV20-1
TGCAGTGCTAGAGATCAGGCAGGGGGCCTTCTCAATCAGCCCCAGCATTTT
CSARDQAGGLLNQPQHF
>NA|TRBD2|TRBJ2-3|TRBV4-2
TGTGCCAGCAGCCAAGCGCCCGGGACTAGCGGGAGGCAGGCGTCGACAGATACGCAGTATTTT
CASSQAPGTSGRQASTDTQYF
>NA|NA|TRBJ2-3|TRBV9
TGTGCCAGCAGCGTAGTTGGGGATACGCAGTATTTT
CASSVVGDTQYF
>NA|NA|TRBJ2-1|TRBV11-1
TGTGCCAGCAGCACCGCCCGGGGGCAGTTCTTC
CASSTARGQFF
>NA|NA|TRBJ1-1|TRBV20-1
TGCAGTGTAAAGACAGGAGCCGGAGTTGAAGCTTTCTTT
CSVKTGAGVEAFF
>few|NA|TRBJ2-5|TRBV7-2
TGTGCCAGCAGCCAGAAATCAGGGATGACCCAGTACTTC
CASSQKSGMTQYF
>NA|TRBD1|TRBJ2-5|TRBV12-3/TRBV12-4
TGTGCCAGCAGTACCGCTCGACAGGGGGCGCGGGTACCCCACTTC
CASSTARQGARVPHF
>NA|NA|TRBJ2-1|TRBV24-1
TGTGCCTCCCGGGCCTCGCTACGGGATGAGCAGTTCTTC
CASRASLRDEQFF
>few|NA|TRBJ2-5|TRBV6-2/TRBV6-3
TGTGCCAGCAGCCGACTCCAGAGTCGACCAGAGACCCAGTACTTC
CASSRLQSRPETQYF
>NA|TRBD1|TRBJ1-5|TRBV7-2
TGTGCCAGCAGCTGGGGGACAGGGGGGATAGGGCCCCAGCATTTT
CASSWGTGGIGPQHF
>few|TRBD2|TRBJ2-5|TRBV28
TGTGCCAGCAGTTGGACTAGCAGCGCCCAAGAGACCCAGTACTTC
CASSWTSSAQETQYF
>NA|NA|TRBJ2-3|TRBV10-3
TGTGCCATCGGGGAGCGAGGCGATTACACAGATACGCAGTATTTT
CAIGERGDYTDTQYF
>NA|NA|TRBJ1-3|TRBV18
TGTGCCAGCTCACCGACGGACTCTGGAAACACCATATATTTT
CASSPTDSGNTIYF
>few|NA|TRBJ1-1|TRBV20-1
TGCAGTGCGAGACGAGACAGGCACACTGAAGCTTTCTTT
CSARRDRHTEAFF
>NA|TRBD1|TRBJ2-2|TRBV29-1
TGCAGCGTTCGGACAGGGGGCCTGTCAGGCACCGGGGAGCTGTTTTTT
CSVRTGGLSGTGELFF
>many|NA|TRBJ2-7|TRBV11-2
TGTGCCAGCAGCTTAGTTGCGGGATGGTACGAGCAGTACTTC
CASSLVAGWYEQYF